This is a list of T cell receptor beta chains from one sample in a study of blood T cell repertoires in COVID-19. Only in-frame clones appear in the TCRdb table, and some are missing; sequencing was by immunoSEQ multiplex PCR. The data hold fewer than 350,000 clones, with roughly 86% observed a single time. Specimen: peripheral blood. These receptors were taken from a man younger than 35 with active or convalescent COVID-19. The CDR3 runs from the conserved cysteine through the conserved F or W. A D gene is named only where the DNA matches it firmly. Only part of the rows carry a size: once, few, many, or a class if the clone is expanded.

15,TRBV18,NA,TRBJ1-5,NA,CASSPQEGSNQPQHF,TGTGCCAGCTCACCACAGGAGGGGAGCAATCAGCCCCAGCATTTT
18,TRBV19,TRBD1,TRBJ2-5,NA,CASSMGRGDRTHQETQYF,TGTGCCAGTAGTATGGGGCGCGGGGACAGGACACATCAAGAGACCCAGTACTTC
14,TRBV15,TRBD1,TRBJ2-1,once,CATSGTGTDNEQFF,TGTGCCACCAGCGGGACAGGGACTGACAATGAGCAGTTCTTC
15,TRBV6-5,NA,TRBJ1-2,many,CASSYAGASNYGYTF,TGTGCCAGCAGTTACGCTGGGGCTTCAAACTATGGCTACACCTTC
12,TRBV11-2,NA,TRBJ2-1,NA,CASSLLYNEQFF,TGTGCCAGCAGCCTCCTATACAATGAGCAGTTCTTC
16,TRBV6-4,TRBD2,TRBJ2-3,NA,CASSVTTSGGPDTQYF,TGTGCCAGCAGTGTCACTACGAGCGGGGGGCCAGATACGCAGTATTTT
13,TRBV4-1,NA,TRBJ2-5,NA,CASSQDYPRTQYF,TGCGCCAGCAGCCAGGACTACCCGCGCACCCAGTACTTC
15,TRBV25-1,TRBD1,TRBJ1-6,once,CASSDGQGARSPLHF,TGTGCCAGCAGTGATGGGCAGGGGGCAAGGTCACCCCTCCACTTT
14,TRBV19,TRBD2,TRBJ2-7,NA,CATRVHGRDYEQYF,TGTGCCACCCGGGTCCACGGGAGGGATTACGAGCAGTACTTC
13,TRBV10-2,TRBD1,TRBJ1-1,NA,CASSQDRATEAFF,TGCGCCAGCAGTCAGGACAGGGCAACTGAAGCTTTCTTT
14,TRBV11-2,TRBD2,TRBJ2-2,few,CASSLRTSGGELFF,TGTGCCAGCAGCCTACGGACTAGCGGGGGGGAGCTGTTTTTT
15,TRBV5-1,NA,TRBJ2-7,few,CASSLEGQSNYEQYF,TGCGCCAGCAGCTTGGAGGGGCAGAGTAACTACGAGCAGTACTTC
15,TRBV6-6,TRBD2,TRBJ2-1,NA,CASSIAGGPGNEQFF,TGTGCCAGCAGTATAGCGGGGGGGCCCGGCAATGAGCAGTTCTTC
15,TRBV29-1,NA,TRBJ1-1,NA,CSATRLQGADTEAFF,TGCAGCGCGACAAGACTTCAGGGTGCGGACACTGAAGCTTTCTTT
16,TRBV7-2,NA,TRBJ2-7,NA,CASSMPRTSISYEQYF,TGTGCCAGCAGCATGCCAAGGACAAGTATCTCCTACGAGCAGTACTTC
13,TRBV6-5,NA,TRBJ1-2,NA,CASCGGDYYGYTF,TGTGCCAGCTGCGGGGGGGACTACTATGGCTACACCTTC
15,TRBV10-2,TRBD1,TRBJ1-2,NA,CASSEETGQAYGYTF,TGCGCCAGCAGTGAAGAGACGGGACAGGCTTATGGCTACACCTTC
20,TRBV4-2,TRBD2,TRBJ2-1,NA,CASSHPPGLAGGLRYNEQFF,TGTGCCAGCAGCCATCCACCGGGACTAGCGGGGGGGCTGAGGTACAATGAGCAGTTCTTC
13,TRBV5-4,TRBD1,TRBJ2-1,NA,CASSGGQGREQFF,TGTGCCAGCAGCGGGGGACAGGGCAGGGAGCAGTTCTTC
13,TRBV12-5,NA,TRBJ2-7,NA,CASGLAPVYEQYF,TGTGCTAGTGGTTTGGCCCCCGTGTACGAGCAGTACTTC
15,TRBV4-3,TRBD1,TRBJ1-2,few,CASSQDRSSNYGYTF,TGCGCCAGCAGCCAGGACAGGTCTTCTAACTATGGCTACACCTTC
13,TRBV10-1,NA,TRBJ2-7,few,CASSPGTSYEQYF,TGCGCCAGCAGTCCCGGGACATCCTACGAGCAGTACTTC
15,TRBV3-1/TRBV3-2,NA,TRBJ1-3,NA,CASSQGRGAGNTIYF,TGTGCCAGCAGCCAAGGGCGGGGGGCTGGAAACACCATATATTTT
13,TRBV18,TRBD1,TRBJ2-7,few,CASSQGQSYEQYF,TGTGCCAGCTCACAGGGACAGAGCTACGAGCAGTACTTC
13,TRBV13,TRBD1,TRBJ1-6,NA,CASTLTGVSPLHF,TGTGCCAGCACCTTGACAGGGGTTTCACCCCTCCACTTT
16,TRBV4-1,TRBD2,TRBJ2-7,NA,CASSQEETSGVYEQYF,TGCGCCAGCAGCCAAGAGGAGACTAGCGGGGTCTACGAGCAGTACTTC
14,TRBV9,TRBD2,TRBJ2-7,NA,CASSVGGDSYEQYF,TGTGCCAGCAGCGTTGGGGGGGATTCCTACGAGCAGTACTTC
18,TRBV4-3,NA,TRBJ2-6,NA,CASSPRSRGAGGANVLTF,TGCGCCAGCAGCCCCAGAAGTAGGGGTGCTGGGGGGGCCAACGTCCTGACTTTC
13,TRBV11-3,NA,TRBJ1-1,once,CASSYSRGTEAFF,TGTGCCAGCAGCTACTCAAGAGGGACTGAAGCTTTCTTT
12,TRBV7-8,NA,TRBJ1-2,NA,CASSLAGLGYTF,TGTGCCAGCAGCTTAGCGGGGCTTGGCTACACCTTC
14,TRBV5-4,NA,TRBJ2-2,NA,CASSLEQNTGELFF,TGTGCCAGCAGCTTGGAACAGAACACCGGGGAGCTGTTTTTT
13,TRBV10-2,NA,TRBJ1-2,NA,CASSESNSYGYTF,TGCGCCAGCAGTGAGTCTAATTCCTATGGCTACACCTTC
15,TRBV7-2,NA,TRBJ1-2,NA,CASSLGFTGIYGYTF,TGTGCCAGCAGCTTAGGTTTCACAGGGATATATGGCTACACCTTC
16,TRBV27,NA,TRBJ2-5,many,CASSPLLGAREETQYF,TGTGCCAGCAGTCCACTTCTGGGGGCCAGGGAAGAGACCCAGTACTTC
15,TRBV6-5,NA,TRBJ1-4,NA,CASSPRTAVNEKLFF,TGTGCCAGCAGTCCACGGACAGCGGTTAATGAAAAACTGTTTTTT
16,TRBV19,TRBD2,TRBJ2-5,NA,CASSMGLAEYQETQYF,TGTGCCAGTAGTATGGGGCTAGCGGAGTACCAAGAGACCCAGTACTTC
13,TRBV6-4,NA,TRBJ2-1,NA,CASSDIGDNEQFF,TGTGCCAGCAGTGATATAGGGGATAATGAGCAGTTCTTC
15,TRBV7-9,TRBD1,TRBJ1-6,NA,CASSSRDSYNSPLHF,TGTGCCAGCAGCTCCCGGGACAGTTATAATTCACCCCTCCACTTT
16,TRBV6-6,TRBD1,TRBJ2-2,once,CASRPFTGGNTGELFF,TGTGCCAGCAGACCCTTTACAGGGGGCAACACCGGGGAGCTGTTTTTT
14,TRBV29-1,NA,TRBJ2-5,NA,CSVDRGGNQETQYF,TGCAGCGTTGATAGGGGCGGAAATCAAGAGACCCAGTACTTC
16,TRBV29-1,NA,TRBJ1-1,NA,CSVEDGGRGLSTEAFF,TGCAGCGTTGAAGACGGAGGGCGCGGGTTAAGCACTGAAGCTTTCTTT
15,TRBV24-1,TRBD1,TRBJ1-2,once,CATSDLGYRGGGYTF,TGTGCCACCAGTGATTTGGGATACAGGGGGGGCGGCTACACCTTC
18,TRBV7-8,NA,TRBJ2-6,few,CASSLGSGQTSGANVLTF,TGTGCCAGCAGCTTAGGTTCCGGACAGACCTCTGGGGCCAACGTCCTGACTTTC
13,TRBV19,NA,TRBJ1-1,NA,CASSIVRDTEAFF,TGTGCCAGTAGTATTGTCAGGGACACTGAAGCTTTCTTT
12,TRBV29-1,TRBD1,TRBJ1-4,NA,CAGARGSEKLFF,TGCGCTGGGGCCAGGGGGAGTGAAAAACTGTTTTTT
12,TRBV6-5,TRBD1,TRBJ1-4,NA,CASGQGGEKLFF,TGTGCCAGTGGACAGGGTGGTGAAAAACTGTTTTTT
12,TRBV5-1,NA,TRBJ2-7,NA,CASVGDNYEQYF,TGCGCCAGCGTAGGGGATAACTACGAGCAGTACTTC
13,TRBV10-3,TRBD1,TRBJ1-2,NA,CAISGQGRKGYTF,TGTGCCATCAGCGGACAGGGGCGAAAAGGCTACACCTTC
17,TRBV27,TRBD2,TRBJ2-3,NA,CASRGLAGDIITDTQYF,TGTGCCAGCAGAGGACTAGCGGGGGACATTATCACAGATACGCAGTATTTT